Presented here are 27 T cell receptor beta chains from one specimen sequenced in a study of cytomegalovirus exposure and HLA in healthy donors. Clones were read by immunoSEQ multiplex PCR, and TCRdb kept only the in-frame ones, dropping some. The table shows some 250,000 clones, with about 86% occurring only once. Material: PBMCs. Every receptor here comes from a woman aged 25 to 39 in good health and CMV-seropositive.

The chain is built from TRBV5-1 and TRBJ2-2, with TRBD2 matching over 13 bases. The ends lost 7 bases at V and 6 bases at J; junction bases unmatched: 9. The CDR3 sequence is 16 residues long. From germline, CDR1 is SGHRS and CDR2 YFSETQ. CDR3 bases: TGCGCCAGCCCTAATTGGACTAGCGGGAGTCCCGGGGAGCTGTTTTTT. Protein: CASPNWTSGSPGELFF.

The rearrangement joins TRBV5-3 to TRBJ2-7, with a weak D call TRBD2 (5 bases). TRBV5-3 is an ORF for which the function is uncertain. The CDR3 has 12 residues. Trimming removed 4 bases from V and 3 bases from J, with 8 bases in between. The CDR3 here is CARSPSNYEQYF. The CDR3 coding sequence is TGTGCCAGAAGCCCTAGCAACTACGAGCAGTACTTC.

V is TRBV15 and J is TRBJ1-1; 7 bases are shared with TRBD1. Trimming took 2 bases from V and 8 from J; bases not matched to a gene: 5. From germline, CDR1 is LNHNV and CDR2 YYDKDF (reference sequence). The CDR3 totals 13 residues. CDR3 protein: CATSRNRDREAFF. Here the CDR3 DNA reads TGTGCCACCAGCAGAAACCGGGACAGAGAAGCTTTCTTT.

The V gene is TRBV7-9, the J gene TRBJ2-7; D ambiguous. CDR3 length: 15 residues. In germline, CDR1 is SEHNR, CDR2 FQNEAQ (reference sequence). The germline V and J ends were trimmed by 5 bases and 0 bases, with 14 bases remaining between them. The CDR3 DNA sequence: TGTGCCAGCAGCCTGCAAGCACCTAGCTCCTACGAGCAGTACTTC. It encodes CASSLQAPSSYEQYF.

The V and J genes are TRBV7-3 and TRBJ2-5; D not certain. Germline values: CDR1 SGHTA, CDR2 FQGTGA. The CDR3 runs 15 residues. Trimming cost V 1 base and J 2 bases, with 11 bases left between them. The CDR3 loop reads CASSLSGLTQETQYF. The DNA for the CDR3 is TGTGCCAGCAGCTTAAGTGGCCTGACTCAAGAGACCCAGTACTTC.

The chain couples TRBV7-9 to TRBJ2-7; D call uncertain. Germline CDR1 reads SEHNR; CDR2 reads FQNEAQ (reference sequence). The CDR3 sequence is 15 residues long. Between the trimmed V and J ends, which lost 6 bases and 5 bases, there was a span of 20 bases. The CDR3 region is CASSTPTPDFNEQYF. DNA of the CDR3: TGTGCCAGCAGTACACCGACACCTGATTTTAACGAGCAGTACTTC.

The gene calls are TRBV28 and TRBJ2-7; D not certain. CDR3 size: 12 residues. The V and J ends lost 10 bases and 8 bases respectively, with 18 bases between them. Germline V gene lookup returns CDR1 MDHEN and CDR2 SYDVKM. The CDR3 DNA follows: TGTGCCACAAAAGCAGTCGGGTTTCAGCAGTACTTC. Its translation: CATKAVGFQQYF.

V and J are TRBV9 and TRBJ2-7; 11 nucleotides line up with TRBD2. V dropped 3 bases and J dropped 3; count of bases not matched to a gene: 5. CDR3 size: 15 residues. CDR1 SGDLS and CDR2 YYNGEE come from the germline V gene. The CDR3 sequence is CASSALAGGNYEQYF. The CDR3 coding sequence is TGTGCCAGCAGCGCTTTAGCGGGAGGGAACTACGAGCAGTACTTC.

The CDR3 here is CAISGTGTGLAGEQFF. CDR3 DNA sequence: TGTGCCATCAGTGGGACCGGGACAGGGTTAGCTGGTGAGCAGTTCTTC. The chain joins TRBV10-3 to TRBJ2-1; 9 nucleotides match TRBD1. Germline-derived CDR1 and CDR2 are ENHRY and SYGVKD. The V and J ends lost 4 bases and 9 bases, in that order; junction bases with no gene match: 13. The CDR3 has 16 amino acids.

This clone was seen a single time. The V call is TRBV28, the J call TRBJ2-7; D perhaps matches TRBD1 (5 bases). Trimming removed 3 bases from V and 6 bases from J, with 15 bases in between. This CDR3 is 14 amino acids long. Germline loops: CDR1 MDHEN, CDR2 SYDVKM. Written as DNA, the CDR3 is TGTGCCAGCAGTTTCCAAGGGGCGTTGGCCGAGCAGTACTTC. It is translated as CASSFQGALAEQYF.

The chain combines TRBV6-5 with TRBJ1-2; D unclear. The CDR3 extends over 14 amino acids. Per the germline V gene, CDR1 is MNHEY and CDR2 is SVGAGI. Trimming removed 4 bases at V and 8 bases at J, with 17 bases between. CDR3 sequence reads: CASSSTSAFRGYTF. Written as DNA, the CDR3 is TGTGCCAGCAGTTCCACGTCCGCTTTCAGGGGCTACACCTTC.

The chain carries TRBV5-1 and TRBJ2-5; 10 nucleotides align to TRBD2. From germline, CDR1 is SGHRS and CDR2 YFSETQ. The CDR3 contains 16 residues. Trimming at V came to 0 bases and at J to 4 bases, leaving 6 bases not matched to a gene. The CDR3 loop is CASSLEVAGGGETQYF. The CDR3 DNA sequence: TGCGCCAGCAGCTTGGAAGTAGCGGGAGGAGGAGAGACCCAGTACTTC.

J is TRBJ2-3 and V is TRBV5-1, with D unclear. In germline, CDR1 is SGHRS, CDR2 YFSETQ. The CDR3 has 14 residues. Deletions cut 1 base from V and 2 bases from J, with 8 bases between. The CDR3 sequence: CASSLYENTDTQYF. CDR3 nucleotide sequence: TGCGCCAGCAGCTTGTACGAGAACACAGATACGCAGTATTTT. Filled out from reference TRBV5-1 and TRBJ2-3, the complete variable domain reads KAGVTQTPRYLIKTRGQQVTLSCSPISGHRSVSWYQQTPGQGLQFLFEYFSETQRNKGNFPGRFSGRQFSNSRSEMNVSTLELGDSALYLCASSLYENTDTQYFGPGTRLTVL.

The chain employs TRBV2 and TRBJ2-5; 8 bases map to TRBD1. The CDR3 sequence is 14 residues long. V was pared by 6 bases and J by 2 bases, with 5 bases of the junction left unmatched. Germline V CDR1 and CDR2: SNHLY, FYNNEI. As DNA, the CDR3 is TGTGCCAGCAGAAAGACAGGGGCGCAAGAGACCCAGTACTTC. It translates to CASRKTGAQETQYF.

This chain links TRBV5-1 with TRBJ2-3; 7 nucleotides agree with TRBD1. The length of the CDR3 is 15 residues. The trim removed 2 bases at V and 3 bases at J, leaving 6 bases unmatched. The germline V gene encodes CDR1 SGHRS and CDR2 YFSETQ. The CDR3 reads CASSFPGTETDTQYF. The CDR3 DNA sequence: TGCGCCAGCAGCTTCCCCGGGACAGAGACAGATACGCAGTATTTT.

The V and J genes are TRBV5-1 and TRBJ1-2; 7 bases line up with TRBD1. Germline V gene sequence: CDR1 SGHRS, CDR2 YFSETQ. V shed 2 bases, J shed 6 bases, and the junction held 10 bases outside the gene matches. CDR3 length: 15 residues. The CDR3 DNA reads as TGCGCCAGCAGCTTAGGACAGGCACCCCGAAATGGCTACACCTTC. This codes for CASSLGQAPRNGYTF. Full variable domain (outside the CDR3, taken from reference TRBV5-1 and TRBJ1-2): KAGVTQTPRYLIKTRGQQVTLSCSPISGHRSVSWYQQTPGQGLQFLFEYFSETQRNKGNFPGRFSGRQFSNSRSEMNVSTLELGDSALYLCASSLGQAPRNGYTFGSGTRLTVV.

The chain couples TRBV2 to TRBJ2-2, with D unresolved. V lost 1 base to trimming and J lost 10 bases, with 7 bases between them. Germline values: CDR1 SNHLY, CDR2 FYNNEI. The CDR3 extends over 12 amino acids. The CDR3 DNA sequence: TGTGCCAGCAGTGAAGGCGCCGAGGAGCTGTTTTTT. As protein: CASSEGAEELFF.

This sequence joins TRBV29-1 and TRBJ2-3; 9 nucleotides line up with TRBD1. The V gene's germline CDR1 is SQVTM and CDR2 ANQGSEA. This CDR3 comprises 14 residues. The CDR3 coding sequence is TGCAGTGAGTCCGGGACAGGGACATTAGATACGCAGTATTTT. Its translation: CSESGTGTLDTQYF.

The J gene is TRBJ2-2, the V gene TRBV15, with a possible D match to TRBD2 (6 bases). This CDR3 is built from 15 residues. Germline V CDR1 and CDR2: LNHNV, YYDKDF (reference sequence). V lost 3 bases, J lost 2 bases, and 10 bases lay in between. For the CDR3, the DNA is TGTGCCACCAGCAGGGCGGGAACTAACACCGGGGAGCTGTTTTTT. This sequence encodes CATSRAGTNTGELFF.

The sample holds one count of this clone. The rearrangement uses TRBV4-1 and TRBJ1-4; D unresolved. Trimming took off 3 bases at V and 2 bases at J, with 7 bases between the two ends. The germline V gene has CDR1 MGHRA and CDR2 YSYEKL. CDR3 length equals 14 residues. In DNA, the CDR3 is TGCGCCAGCAGCCACGCCGGGACTAATGAAAAACTGTTTTTT. Its translation is CASSHAGTNEKLFF.

The genes are TRBV11-3 and TRBJ2-5; D unresolved. The CDR3 is 13 residues long. V lost 4 bases and J lost 1, with 7 bases in between. Germline assignment: CDR1 SGHNT and CDR2 YENEEA. CDR3 DNA sequence: TGTGCCAGCAGCTATCGTTCCCAAGAGACCCAGTACTTC. It encodes CASSYRSQETQYF.

V usage is TRBV7-2 and J usage is TRBJ2-7, with D unresolved. The germline V gene has CDR1 SGHTA and CDR2 FQGNSA. The CDR3 extends over 13 amino acids. V lost 5 bases, J lost 3 bases, and 11 bases lay in between. CDR3 loop: CASSPSIVYEQYF. In DNA form, the CDR3 reads TGTGCCAGCAGCCCGAGCATCGTCTACGAGCAGTACTTC. Variable domain in full (rest from reference TRBV7-2 and TRBJ2-7): GAGVSQSPSNKVTEKGKDVELRCDPISGHTALYWYRQSLGQGLEFLIYFQGNSAPDKSGLPSDRFSAERTGGSVSTLTIQRTQQEDSAVYLCASSPSIVYEQYFGPGTRLTVT.

CDR3 coding DNA: TGTGCCAGCAGTATCAGTAACTATGGCTACACCTTC. Its protein product is CASSISNYGYTF. The chain joins TRBV6-6 to TRBJ1-2; no firm D call. The CDR3 covers 12 residues. The ends were cut back, 5 bases at V and 1 base at J, with 5 bases in the middle. Germline-derived CDR1 and CDR2 are MNHNY and SVGAGI (reference sequence).

The chain uses TRBV7-9 and TRBJ1-1; weak D call: TRBD1 (5 bases). Germline CDR1 SEHNR, CDR2 FQNEAQ (reference sequence). The CDR3 spans 12 residues. V lost 1 base, J lost 11 bases, and 11 bases lay in between. CDR3 in amino acids: CASSLVGREAFF. CDR3 DNA sequence: TGTGCCAGCAGCTTAGTGGGGCGCGAGGCTTTCTTT.

V and J are TRBV7-9 and TRBJ2-7, with unresolved D. Per germline, CDR1 SEHNR and CDR2 FQNEAQ (reference sequence). Between the trimmed V and J ends, which lost 2 bases and 0 bases, there was a span of 8 bases. This CDR3 region has 14 residues. The CDR3: CASSLSGGSYEQYF. The CDR3 DNA follows: TGTGCCAGCAGCTTATCGGGTGGCTCCTACGAGCAGTACTTC.

The rearrangement links TRBV2 to TRBJ2-7, with D possibly matching TRBD1 (5 bases). Germline V gene sequence: CDR1 SNHLY, CDR2 FYNNEI. The CDR3 totals 14 residues. Trimming shortened V by 8 bases and J by 4 bases, and 18 bases separated the two germline ends. CDR3 sequence reads: CASLQRLDIYEQYF. The CDR3 DNA sequence: TGTGCCAGCCTCCAAAGATTGGACATATACGAGCAGTACTTC. The full variable domain, completed using reference TRBV2 and TRBJ2-7, is EPEVTQTPSHQVTQMGQEVILRCVPISNHLYFYWYRQILGQKVEFLVSFYNNEISEKSEIFDDQFSVERPDGSNFTLKIRSTKLEDSAMYFCASLQRLDIYEQYFGPGTRLTVT.

The chain uses TRBV27 and TRBJ1-2; 7 bases are a match to TRBD1. The CDR3 has 15 amino acids. CDR1 is MNHEY, CDR2 SMNVEV, per germline (reference sequence). The J segment lost 4 bases and the V segment lost 0 bases, leaving 5 bases of the junction unmatched. The CDR3 loop is CASSLSTGEIYGYTF. CDR3 bases: TGTGCCAGCAGTTTATCAACAGGGGAGATCTATGGCTACACCTTC.